This passage covers 18 T cell receptor beta chains from one sample sequenced in a study of monozygotic twins with inflammatory bowel disease. For each CDR3 protein, TCRdb gives one entry from its re-call of the 5' RACE reads, without DNA. This sample's table reports about 450,000 distinct CDR3 sequences. The sample comprised blood. These receptors originate from a human donor with ulcerative colitis or Crohn's disease, or a healthy co-twin of an affected twin (not recorded which).

This chain joins TRBV5-1 and TRBJ2-1; absent DNA, TCRdb's TRBD2 call cannot be checked. This CDR3 is 17 amino acids long. Germline-derived CDR1 and CDR2 are SGHRS and YFSETQ. The CDR3 loop is CASGTPRGTSGNSEQFF.

The genes are TRBV12-3 or TRBV12-4 and TRBJ1-1; the TCRdb call, TRBD1, lacks DNA for checking. This CDR3 has 15 amino acids. Here the CDR3 reads CASSLRLGRNTEAFF.

The chain joins TRBV20-1 to TRBJ1-1. The CDR3 totals 13 residues. Germline V gene sequence: CDR1 DFQATT, CDR2 SNEGSKA (reference sequence). CDR3 amino acids: CSARSTLNTEAFF.

This rearrangement joins TRBV5-5 to TRBJ2-1. Germline V gives CDR1 SGHKS, CDR2 YYEKEE (reference sequence). The CDR3 sequence is 13 residues long. CDR3 in amino acids: CASSLNFYNEQFF. The complete variable domain, with remaining parts taken from reference TRBV5-5 and TRBJ2-1, reads DAGVTQSPTHLIKTRGQQVTLRCSPISGHKSVSWYQQVLGQGPQFIFQYYEKEERGRGNFPDRFSARQFPNYSSELNVNALLLGDSALYLCASSLNFYNEQFFGPGTRLTVL.

The chain recombines TRBV5-1 with TRBJ1-1. Per germline, CDR1 SGHRS and CDR2 YFSETQ. The CDR3 is 14 residues long. CDR3 protein: CASSLGRVDTEAFF.

The chain uses TRBV20-1 and TRBJ2-1; TCRdb's D call, TRBD2, is unchecked because there is no DNA. The CDR3 sequence is 13 residues long. The germline gives CDR1 DFQATT, CDR2 SNEGSKA (reference sequence). CDR3 in amino acids: CSAGAPSYNEQFF.

The chain combines TRBV15 with TRBJ2-7; TCRdb gives TRBD1 as the D gene, but with no DNA this cannot be confirmed. Germline CDR1 is LNHNV and CDR2 is YYDKDF (reference sequence). The CDR3 is 13 amino acids. The CDR3 here is CATSGRGSYEQYF.

The chain combines TRBV7-2 with TRBJ1-2; TCRdb's D gene call, TRBD1, goes unchecked for lack of DNA. The CDR3 is made up of 15 amino acids. Germline V lookup: CDR1 SGHTA, CDR2 FQGNSA. CDR3 residues: CASSLRQGVNYGYTF.

This chain links TRBV29-1 with TRBJ2-1; TCRdb's D call, TRBD1, is unchecked because there is no DNA. CDR3 length: 14 residues. CDR1 is SQVTM and CDR2 is ANQGSEA in the germline V gene. This CDR3 is CSVEKDMSSKVQFF.

This chain connects TRBV20-1 to TRBJ2-3. The CDR3 spans 15 residues. Looked up from germline, CDR1 is DFQATT and CDR2 is SNEGSKA (reference sequence). The CDR3 is CSARERTRGTDTQYF.

The chain employs TRBV29-1 and TRBJ2-7; TCRdb selects TRBD2, and the lack of DNA leaves this call unchecked. In germline, CDR1 is SQVTM, CDR2 ANQGSEA. This CDR3 is built from 15 residues. The CDR3 spells CSVEFSGTFSREQYF.

J is TRBJ2-1 and V is TRBV12-3 or TRBV12-4; there is no DNA to check the TCRdb D call of TRBD1. The CDR3 extends over 15 amino acids. The CDR3 is CASSLGDPGMDEQFF.

This rearrangement joins TRBV20-1 to TRBJ2-3; there is no DNA to check the TCRdb D call of TRBD1. The germline V gene has CDR1 DFQATT and CDR2 SNEGSKA (reference sequence). This CDR3 is 14 amino acids long. This CDR3 is CSALPRQGLDTQYF.

The rearrangement links TRBV24-1 to TRBJ2-3; the D call of TRBD1 rests on TCRdb alone, since no DNA is present to check it. The CDR3 is 13 residues long. Germline CDR1 KGHDR, CDR2 SFDVKD. The CDR3 reads CATSGSLQGKQYF.

This chain connects TRBV2 to TRBJ1-1; the TCRdb D gene call, TRBD1, has no DNA to confirm it. Germline CDR1 SNHLY, CDR2 FYNNEI. This CDR3 has 12 amino acids. The CDR3 reads CASVRALAEAFF.

CDR3 amino acids: CASSAGPHGSYEQYF. The J gene is TRBJ2-7, the V gene TRBV25-1; TCRdb designates TRBD2, a call that cannot be tested without DNA. Germline V CDR1 and CDR2: MGHDK, SYGVNS. The CDR3 totals 15 residues.

The chain is built from TRBV10-3 and TRBJ2-3; the D call of TRBD1 rests on TCRdb alone, since no DNA is present to check it. Germline V lookup: CDR1 ENHRY, CDR2 SYGVKD. This CDR3 spans 14 amino acids. The CDR3 is CAISESTGADTQYF.

V usage is TRBV7-9 and J usage is TRBJ2-5; TCRdb names TRBD2, which stays unverified in the absence of DNA. The CDR3 is 15 residues long. The V gene's germline CDR1 is SEHNR and CDR2 FQNEAQ (reference sequence). The CDR3 sequence: CGSTRETSGEETQYF.